This T cell receptor (beta chain) originates from a study of blood T cell repertoires in COVID-19. Here immunoSEQ multiplex PCR was the method, and the copy in TCRdb shows in-frame clones only, minus some. The table has approximately 150,000 clones, over 70% seen once. Cohort allocation depended upon clinical history that participants reported. Germline V gene sequence: CDR1 SGHRS, CDR2 YFSETQ. Trimming removed 5 bases at V and 2 bases at J, with 15 bases between. This CDR3 spans 15 amino acids. Sequences were obtained from PBMCs or T cells enriched from blood (not recorded which). The source is a man between 65 and 85 years old who had been exposed to COVID-19. The V gene is TRBV5-1, the J gene TRBJ2-3; tentatively, D is TRBD2 (7 bases). CDR3 nucleotide sequence: TGCGCCAGCAGTGGGGGGGGCCCACTCACAGATACGCAGTATTTT. Protein product: CASSGGGPLTDTQYF.